The 26 T cell receptor beta chains below come from one sample, sequenced in a study of shared clonotypes between healthy human individuals. Assay: immunoSEQ multiplex PCR; the TCRdb copy retains only in-frame clones and omits some. The table has about 980,000 clones, approximately 80% seen once. Sequencing used memory CD4+ T cells sorted from blood. Subset given: CD45RA-negative fraction. The receptors originated from a man between 18 and 29 years old in good health.

This clone occurred once. The J gene is TRBJ2-6, the V gene TRBV6-6; 8 bases are shared with TRBD1. The CDR3 is made up of 15 amino acids. Per the germline V gene, CDR1 is MNHNY and CDR2 is SVGAGI (reference sequence). The J segment lost 2 bases and the V segment lost 4 bases, leaving 1 base of the junction unmatched. The CDR3 DNA sequence: TGTGCCAGCAGTTCCAGGGGGCCTGGGGCCAACGTCCTGACTTTC. It specifies CASSSRGPGANVLTF.

V is TRBV2 and J is TRBJ1-1; unclear D gene. Germline CDR1 reads SNHLY; CDR2 reads FYNNEI. Deletions cut 5 bases from V and 0 bases from J, with 7 bases between. CDR3 length: 13 amino acids. CDR3 in DNA: TGTGCCAGCAGTTCGGCTATGAACACTGAAGCTTTCTTT. Its protein product is CASSSAMNTEAFF.

The genes are TRBV4-3 and TRBJ2-1; a weak D match, TRBD1 (5 bases). Germline V gene sequence: CDR1 LGHNA, CDR2 YSLEER. Trimming removed 0 bases at V and 3 bases at J, with 12 bases between. This CDR3 comprises 16 residues. Here the CDR3 reads CASSQDRRQIYNEQFF. CDR3 nucleotide sequence: TGCGCCAGCAGCCAAGATCGGAGACAGATCTACAATGAGCAGTTCTTC.

Only a few counts were recorded for this clone. The gene calls are TRBV27 and TRBJ1-2, with D possibly TRBD1 on 5 matching bases. The CDR3 runs to 14 residues. Germline V gene data show CDR1 as MNHEY and CDR2 as SMNVEV (reference sequence). V dropped 3 bases and J dropped 8 bases, with 16 bases sitting between them. Written as DNA, the CDR3 is TGTGCCAGCAGTTTTGGGATCCTCTCAGGGGGCTACACCTTC. Translation gives CASSFGILSGGYTF.

The chain employs TRBV19 and TRBJ1-4; D possibly corresponds to TRBD1 (6 bases). V lost 7 bases and J lost 4, with 16 bases in between. Germline V gene sequence: CDR1 LNHDA, CDR2 SQIVND (reference sequence). The CDR3 is made up of 15 amino acids. The CDR3 nucleotides read TGTGCCAGTAAATGGGGGCGGCAGAGTAATGAAAAACTGTTTTTT. It codes for CASKWGRQSNEKLFF.

This clone was observed a few times. This chain links TRBV7-2 with TRBJ1-6, with D possibly being TRBD1 (5 bases). Trimming removed 5 bases at V and 7 bases at J, with 12 bases between. The CDR3 extends over 14 amino acids. Per the germline V gene, CDR1 is SGHTA and CDR2 is FQGNSA. The CDR3 region has the DNA TGTGCCAGCAGCCGGGGCCCAGCAAATTCACCCCTCCACTTT. Translating gives CASSRGPANSPLHF.

This clone was recorded a few times. The J gene is TRBJ2-2, the V gene TRBV10-3; 11 bases match TRBD2. The CDR3 contains 15 residues. The trim removed 6 bases at V and 8 bases at J, leaving 8 bases unmatched. Germline V gene data show CDR1 as ENHRY and CDR2 as SYGVKD. The CDR3 DNA sequence: TGTGCCATCAGGACTAGCGGGATTCGAGCGGGGGAGCTGTTTTTT. Protein product: CAIRTSGIRAGELFF.

As to this clone: Other nucleotide sequences in the sample specify the same CDR3. V and J are TRBV5-1 and TRBJ1-1; tentatively, D is TRBD1 (5 bases). The V end was cut by 0 bases, the J end by 4 bases, with 7 bases between. Germline V gene data show CDR1 as SGHRS and CDR2 as YFSETQ. This CDR3 is built from 13 residues. For the CDR3, the DNA is TGCGCCAGCAGCTTGGTGCAGGGCACTGAAGCTTTCTTT. Protein: CASSLVQGTEAFF.

This clone occurred a few times. J is TRBJ2-7 and V is TRBV19, with D perhaps TRBD1 (6 bases). The CDR3 has 14 residues. Trimming stripped 2 bases from V and 1 base from J, with 9 bases between. CDR1 and CDR2 from the germline V gene are LNHDA and SQIVND (reference sequence). This chain's CDR3 is CASSIQGSSYEQYF. The CDR3 DNA sequence: TGTGCCAGTAGTATACAGGGGTCTTCCTACGAGCAGTACTTC.

In its sample, this clone was seen a few times. This chain joins TRBV5-4 and TRBJ1-1; D gene ambiguous. The V end lost 1 base, the J end lost 4 bases, and 14 bases lay between the germline ends. CDR1 is SGHNT, CDR2 YYREEE, per germline (reference sequence). CDR3 size: 15 residues. The CDR3 reads CASSLLVGRSTEAFF. The CDR3 DNA reads TGTGCCAGCAGCTTGTTGGTGGGGAGGAGCACTGAAGCTTTCTTT.

The J gene is TRBJ2-1, the V gene TRBV11-2; 8 bases are shared with TRBD1. The CDR3 spans 15 residues. The trim removed 1 base at V and 4 bases at J, leaving 3 bases unmatched. Germline loops: CDR1 SGHAT, CDR2 FQNNGV. CDR3 sequence: CASSLAGGGYNEQFF. The CDR3 DNA reads TGTGCCAGCAGCTTAGCAGGGGGCGGATACAATGAGCAGTTCTTC.

The chain is built from TRBV6-1 and TRBJ1-5; D may be TRBD1 (5 bases). Trimming removed 6 bases from V and 5 bases from J, with 20 bases in between. CDR1 is MNHNS, CDR2 SASEGT, per germline. CDR3 size: 16 residues. This chain's CDR3 is CASREMVGALYQPQHF. The CDR3 DNA follows: TGTGCCAGCAGGGAAATGGTCGGGGCCCTTTATCAGCCCCAGCATTTT.

This chain uses TRBV19 with TRBJ1-1; D possibly corresponds to TRBD1 (6 bases). Germline CDR1 reads LNHDA; CDR2 reads SQIVND (reference sequence). The CDR3 sequence is 15 residues long. V was shortened by 6 bases and J by 5 bases, with 19 bases between the two germline ends. The CDR3: CASRQITGKRTEAFF. Written as DNA, the CDR3 is TGTGCCAGTAGGCAGATAACAGGGAAGAGGACTGAAGCTTTCTTT.

Remarks on this clone: It may be a read error: a sequence one base away is much more abundant. Other DNA sequences in this sample translate to the same CDR3. V is TRBV7-2 and J is TRBJ2-2; D is undetermined. Trimming took off 3 bases at V and 4 bases at J, with 3 bases between the two ends. The length of the CDR3 is 12 residues. The germline gives CDR1 SGHTA, CDR2 FQGNSA. CDR3 DNA: TGTGCCAGCAGCTTTGGCACCGGGGAGCTGTTTTTT. Its protein product is CASSFGTGELFF.

This clone was detected only a few times. The chain employs TRBV5-1 and TRBJ2-5; a weak D match, TRBD2 (7 bases). This CDR3 is 18 amino acids long. Deletions cut 1 base from V and 2 bases from J, with 21 bases between. Germline V gene sequence: CDR1 SGHRS, CDR2 YFSETQ. As DNA, the CDR3 is TGCGCCAGCAGCTTGATGTTAGGCGGGAGTCAGGGGCAAGAGACCCAGTACTTC. Protein: CASSLMLGGSQGQETQYF.

The V call is TRBV29-1, the J call TRBJ2-6, with D uncertain. Per the germline V gene, CDR1 is SQVTM and CDR2 is ANQGSEA. Trimming took off 4 bases at V and 1 base at J, with 8 bases between the two ends. CDR3 length: 14 residues. The CDR3 bases are TGCAGCGTTGGTTTGGGTTCTGGGGCCAACGTCCTGACTTTC. Its translation: CSVGLGSGANVLTF. Together with reference TRBV29-1 and TRBJ2-6, the CDR3 gives the full variable domain: SAVISQKPSRDICQRGTSLTIQCQVDSQVTMMFWYRQQPGQSLTLIATANQGSEATYESGFVIDKFPISRPNLTFSTLTVSNMSPEDSSIYLCSVGLGSGANVLTFGAGSRLTVL.

The rearrangement links TRBV30 to TRBJ2-5; no clear D gene. Germline CDR1 and CDR2: GTSNPN and SVGIG (reference sequence). The CDR3 length is 15 residues. Trimming left V 2 bases short and J 1 base short, with 14 bases between. The CDR3 region has the DNA TGTGCCTGGAGTCCCCGGGCCGCCCTCCAAGAGACCCAGTACTTC. It specifies CAWSPRAALQETQYF.

CDR3 nucleotide sequence: TGCGCCAGCAGCCGGAGCTCCTACAATGAGCAGTTCTTC. This gives the protein CASSRSSYNEQFF. V gene TRBV4-1 combines with J gene TRBJ2-1; no reliable D call. Germline-derived CDR1 and CDR2 are MGHRA and YSYEKL. CDR3 size: 13 residues. Trimming removed 4 bases from V and 0 bases from J, with 4 bases in between.

The chain links TRBV19 to TRBJ2-1, with 14 nucleotides matching TRBD2. The V gene end was trimmed by 4 bases and the J gene end by 0 bases; junction bases not matched to a gene: 8. This CDR3 contains 19 residues. The V gene's germline CDR1 is LNHDA and CDR2 SQIVND (reference sequence). DNA of the CDR3: TGTGCCAGTAGTAGGCTTGGACTAGCGGGGGGCGCCTCCTACAATGAGCAGTTCTTC. Encoded protein: CASSRLGLAGGASYNEQFF.

The rearrangement joins TRBV2 to TRBJ2-3; 12 bases map to TRBD2. CDR3 length: 16 residues. Germline assignment: CDR1 SNHLY and CDR2 FYNNEI. Unmatched junction bases numbered 3, after V lost 5 bases and J lost 0 bases. The chain's CDR3 is CASSRTSGISTDTQYF. CDR3 in DNA: TGTGCCAGCAGTCGGACTAGCGGGATAAGCACAGATACGCAGTATTTT. Supplemented by reference TRBV2 and TRBJ2-3, the full variable domain reads EPEVTQTPSHQVTQMGQEVILRCVPISNHLYFYWYRQILGQKVEFLVSFYNNEISEKSEIFDDQFSVERPDGSNFTLKIRSTKLEDSAMYFCASSRTSGISTDTQYFGPGTRLTVL.

Ten or more counts support this clone. This sequence joins TRBV6-6 and TRBJ2-7; 7 bases align to TRBD2. The J segment lost 2 bases and the V segment lost 2 bases, leaving 3 bases of the junction unmatched. In germline, CDR1 is MNHNY, CDR2 SVGAGI (reference sequence). The CDR3 runs to 14 residues. The CDR3 spells CASSYSGMPYEQYF. The CDR3 DNA reads TGTGCCAGCAGTTACAGCGGGATGCCCTACGAGCAGTACTTC.

The V gene is TRBV30, the J gene TRBJ1-3; D gene ambiguous. V dropped 4 bases and J dropped 0 bases, with 7 bases sitting between them. The CDR3 covers 13 residues. CDR1 and CDR2 from the germline V gene are GTSNPN and SVGIG (reference sequence). CDR3 residues: CAWIRPSGNTIYF. In DNA form, the CDR3 reads TGTGCCTGGATTCGACCCTCTGGAAACACCATATATTTT.

The genes are TRBV9 and TRBJ2-3, with a weak D call TRBD2 (5 bases). Trimming left V 2 bases short and J 4 bases short, with 11 bases between. Germline V gives CDR1 SGDLS, CDR2 YYNGEE. The CDR3 spans 14 residues. This chain's CDR3 is CASSVGLAPDTQYF. In nucleotides, the CDR3 is TGTGCCAGCAGCGTCGGACTCGCCCCAGATACGCAGTATTTT.

J is TRBJ1-1 and V is TRBV7-9; TRBD1 is a possible D gene (6 bases). This CDR3 spans 14 amino acids. V was cut by 4 bases and J by 1 base, with 10 bases left in between. Germline V gene sequence: CDR1 SEHNR, CDR2 FQNEAQ (reference sequence). The chain's CDR3 is CASSSRGGNTEAFF. In DNA, the CDR3 is TGTGCCAGCAGCTCCAGGGGTGGGAACACTGAAGCTTTCTTT.

This clone was detected only a few times. Other DNA sequences within the sample encode an identical CDR3. The rearrangement links TRBV11-3 to TRBJ2-6; 7 nucleotides match TRBD2. Losses at the gene ends were 5 bases for V and 0 bases for J; bases not matched to a gene: 1. The CDR3 runs to 15 residues. CDR1 is SGHNT and CDR2 is YENEEA in the germline V gene. The CDR3 loop reads CASSPGGSGANVLTF. The CDR3 DNA is TGTGCCAGCAGCCCGGGGGGCTCTGGGGCCAACGTCCTGACTTTC. Full variable domain (remainder filled in from reference TRBV11-3 and TRBJ2-6): EAGVVQSPRYKIIEKKQPVAFWCNPISGHNTLYWYLQNLGQGPELLIRYENEEAVDDSQLPKDRFSAERLKGVDSTLKIQPAELGDSAVYLCASSPGGSGANVLTFGAGSRLTVL.

The CDR3 here is CASSIVTTGHNEQFF. CDR3 nucleotides: TGTGCCAGCAGCATAGTCACAACAGGACACAATGAGCAGTTCTTC. V gene TRBV7-3 combines with J gene TRBJ2-1; D is possibly TRBD1 (5 bases). Trimming removed 5 bases at V and 5 bases at J, with 16 bases between. The length of the CDR3 is 15 residues. Per germline, CDR1 SGHTA and CDR2 FQGTGA.